This entry lists 22 T cell receptor beta chains sequenced from one sample in a study of T cells in localized non-small cell lung cancer. Repertoires were generated with immunoSEQ multiplex PCR, while TCRdb's copy carries only in-frame clones and drops some. The table includes 100,000 to 150,000 clones, roughly 90% detected once. The material sequenced was peripheral blood, taken before any cancer treatment. These receptors came from a female donor at least 60 years old with stage I lung adenocarcinoma.

The chain carries TRBV27 and TRBJ2-7; 7 bases align to TRBD1. This CDR3 contains 14 residues. Germline loops: CDR1 MNHEY, CDR2 SMNVEV (reference sequence). The J segment lost 5 bases and the V segment lost 2 bases, leaving 6 bases of the junction unmatched. In DNA, the CDR3 is TGTGCCAGCAGTTTAAACAGGGGCTGGGACGAGCAGTACTTC. As protein: CASSLNRGWDEQYF.

This chain links TRBV4-2 with TRBJ2-6; D may correspond to TRBD1 or TRBD2 (5 bases each). This CDR3 spans 15 amino acids. CDR1 is LGHNA, CDR2 YNFKEQ, per germline. V lost 6 bases to trimming and J lost 2 bases, with 11 bases between them. Here the CDR3 reads CASSEQEAGANVLTF. DNA of the CDR3: TGTGCCAGCAGTGAACAGGAGGCTGGGGCCAACGTCCTGACTTTC.

A remark on this clone: This specimen includes other DNA sequences encoding the same CDR3. J is TRBJ1-5 and V is TRBV5-1, with 7 nucleotides matching TRBD1. Germline trimming cut 2 bases from V and 3 bases from J; bases unmatched to any gene: 5. There are 15 residues in the CDR3. The germline V gene has CDR1 SGHRS and CDR2 YFSETQ. CDR3 in amino acids: CASSFQGGSNQPQHF. CDR3 in DNA: TGCGCCAGCAGCTTTCAGGGGGGCTCCAATCAGCCCCAGCATTTT. Complete variable domain (other parts from reference TRBV5-1 and TRBJ1-5): KAGVTQTPRYLIKTRGQQVTLSCSPISGHRSVSWYQQTPGQGLQFLFEYFSETQRNKGNFPGRFSGRQFSNSRSEMNVSTLELGDSALYLCASSFQGGSNQPQHFGDGTRLSIL.

CDR3 protein: CASGLQTGTSGNTIYF. The CDR3 nucleotides read TGTGCTAGTGGTTTACAGACAGGCACATCTGGAAACACCATATATTTT. This sequence joins TRBV12-5 and TRBJ1-3, with a possible D match to TRBD1 (6 bases). CDR1 is LGHNT and CDR2 is FRNRAP in the germline V gene. Trimming removed 3 bases from V and 1 base from J, with 13 bases in between. The CDR3 consists of 16 residues.

This clone was seen a handful of times. The rearrangement joins TRBV5-1 to TRBJ1-2; D perhaps matches TRBD1 (5 bases). V gave up 5 bases and J gave up 2 bases, with 7 bases separating them. CDR1 and CDR2 (germline): SGHRS, YFSETQ. There are 12 residues in the CDR3. CDR3 coding DNA: TGCGCCAGCAGGCGGGACAACTATGGCTACACCTTC. Amino acid sequence: CASRRDNYGYTF.

The J gene is TRBJ1-1, the V gene TRBV10-1; no reliable D call. This CDR3 is 17 amino acids long. Germline loops: CDR1 WNHNN, CDR2 SYGVQD (reference sequence). Trimming removed 1 base from V and 4 bases from J, with 19 bases in between. The CDR3 coding sequence is TGCGCCAGCAGTGAGTACCCATACCCCTCAATGCCCACTGAAGCTTTCTTT. Residues: CASSEYPYPSMPTEAFF.

The rearrangement joins TRBV28 to TRBJ2-2; D is ambiguous. Trimming stripped 3 bases from V and 2 bases from J, with 13 bases between. CDR1 is MDHEN and CDR2 is SYDVKM in the germline V gene. This CDR3 spans 16 amino acids. CDR3 coding DNA: TGTGCCAGCAGTTTTAGGCTAGATCGTAACACCGGGGAGCTGTTTTTT. Translation: CASSFRLDRNTGELFF.

A word on this clone: A read error may account for a junction end that differs from germline. The chain joins TRBV5-1 to TRBJ2-7, with 10 bases aligning to TRBD1. Germline CDR1 SGHRS, CDR2 YFSETQ. This CDR3 contains 15 residues. CDR3 residues: CASSLPGQGFDGQCF. In DNA, the CDR3 is TGCGCCAGCAGCCTTCCGGGACAGGGGTTTGATGGGCAGTGCTTC.

V and J are TRBV28 and TRBJ1-5; D is perhaps TRBD1 (5 bases). Germline CDR1 MDHEN, CDR2 SYDVKM. The germline V and J ends were trimmed by 7 bases and 4 bases, with 17 bases remaining between them. The CDR3 is made up of 15 amino acids. The CDR3 DNA sequence: TGTGCCAGCAACTCGGGGACGGCAACTAATCAGCCCCAGCATTTT. Translating gives CASNSGTATNQPQHF.

This chain links TRBV14 with TRBJ2-5; the D gene is possibly TRBD2 (6 bases). Trimming shortened V by 1 base and J by 4 bases, and 22 bases separated the two germline ends. The CDR3 extends over 18 amino acids. Germline loops: CDR1 SGHDN, CDR2 FVKESK. The chain's CDR3 is CASSQGRANSPWLETQYF. The DNA for the CDR3 is TGTGCCAGCAGCCAAGGGAGGGCCAACTCACCCTGGCTAGAGACCCAGTACTTC. Full variable domain (missing parts from reference TRBV14 and TRBJ2-5): EAGVTQFPSHSVIEKGQTVTLRCDPISGHDNLYWYRRVMGKEIKFLLHFVKESKQDESGMPNNRFLAERTGGTYSTLKVQPAELEDSGVYFCASSQGRANSPWLETQYFGPGTRLLVL.

This clone was counted once. V is TRBV19 and J is TRBJ2-1; 7 nucleotides agree with TRBD2. CDR1 and CDR2 (germline): LNHDA, SQIVND (reference sequence). V lost 7 bases to trimming and J lost 8 bases; unmatched junction nucleotides: 14. The CDR3 has 15 amino acids. CDR3 DNA sequence: TGTGCCAGTAAAACCCCGGGGGGATCGTACCATGAGCAGTTCTTC. Its translation is CASKTPGGSYHEQFF.

The chain couples TRBV5-4 to TRBJ2-3; 7 nucleotides match TRBD2. The J segment lost 1 base and the V segment lost 4 bases, leaving 9 bases of the junction unmatched. Germline values: CDR1 SGHNT, CDR2 YYREEE (reference sequence). CDR3 length: 16 residues. CDR3 amino acids: CASSQRDLRGTDTQYF. CDR3 nucleotides: TGTGCCAGCAGCCAGCGGGATCTACGGGGCACAGATACGCAGTATTTT.

CDR3 sequence reads: CASSLDRAVNEKLFF. CDR3 bases: TGTGCCAGCAGCTTGGACAGAGCCGTTAATGAAAAACTGTTTTTT. The chain carries TRBV5-4 and TRBJ1-4; D gene unclear. Germline V gene sequence: CDR1 SGHNT, CDR2 YYREEE (reference sequence). This CDR3 is built from 15 residues. Trimming removed 0 bases from V and 4 bases from J, with 10 bases in between.

The chain recombines TRBV7-2 with TRBJ1-4, with D possibly TRBD1 on 6 matching bases. CDR3 size: 18 residues. V lost 5 bases to trimming and J lost 7 bases, with 26 bases between them. CDR1 is SGHTA, CDR2 FQGNSA, per germline. The CDR3 protein is CASSLSSMGGGGGEKLFF. In nucleotides, the CDR3 is TGTGCCAGCAGCCTAAGCTCCATGGGAGGGGGAGGTGGTGAAAAACTGTTTTTT.

V and J are TRBV5-5 and TRBJ2-7; no firm D call. Germline loops: CDR1 SGHKS, CDR2 YYEKEE (reference sequence). Trimming pared 4 bases from V and 4 bases from J, leaving 12 bases between. This CDR3 region has 13 residues. The CDR3 reads CASSVVSYYEQYF. CDR3 nucleotides: TGTGCCAGCAGCGTGGTTAGCTATTACGAGCAGTACTTC.

This sequence joins TRBV9 and TRBJ1-2; 7 bases are shared with TRBD1. There are 13 residues in the CDR3. Germline V lookup: CDR1 SGDLS, CDR2 YYNGEE. The trim removed 2 bases at V and 6 bases at J, leaving 4 bases unmatched. The CDR3: CASSVRTGHGYTF. In DNA form, the CDR3 reads TGTGCCAGCAGCGTGAGGACAGGCCATGGCTACACCTTC.

The gene calls are TRBV2 and TRBJ2-4, with no clear D. Germline CDR1 SNHLY, CDR2 FYNNEI. V was pared by 1 base and J by 0 bases, with 10 bases between. The CDR3 totals 16 residues. CDR3 protein: CASSEEFVGAKNIQYF. CDR3 DNA sequence: TGTGCCAGCAGTGAAGAGTTTGTCGGAGCCAAAAACATTCAGTACTTC. Full variable domain (rest looked up from reference TRBV2 and TRBJ2-4): EPEVTQTPSHQVTQMGQEVILRCVPISNHLYFYWYRQILGQKVEFLVSFYNNEISEKSEIFDDQFSVERPDGSNFTLKIRSTKLEDSAMYFCASSEEFVGAKNIQYFGAGTRLSVL.

The DNA of the CDR3 is TGTGCCAGCAGCTTCGGCGGGAGGGGCGGGGAGCTGTTTTTT. This gives the protein CASSFGGRGGELFF. The rearrangement links TRBV5-4 to TRBJ2-2, with 9 bases fitting TRBD2. V lost 2 bases and J lost 7; bases outside the gene matches: 3. Per the germline V gene, CDR1 is SGHNT and CDR2 is YYREEE (reference sequence). This CDR3 contains 14 residues.

This clone was detected only a few times. This chain uses TRBV28 with TRBJ1-5; D remains unclear. V lost 7 bases to trimming and J lost 7 bases, with 14 bases between them. The CDR3 consists of 13 residues. CDR1 is MDHEN and CDR2 is SYDVKM in the germline V gene. This CDR3 is CASIAIGRQPQHF. CDR3 coding DNA: TGTGCCAGCATCGCAATAGGGAGACAGCCCCAGCATTTT.

Here the CDR3 reads CASEEDSRLNTEAFF. The CDR3 bases are TGTGCCAGCGAGGAGGACAGCCGGCTTAACACTGAAGCTTTCTTT. This sequence joins TRBV6-5 and TRBJ1-1, with D possibly matching TRBD1 (6 bases). V dropped 8 bases and J dropped 2 bases, with 18 bases sitting between them. The CDR3 extends over 15 amino acids. Germline loops: CDR1 MNHEY, CDR2 SVGAGI.

The rearrangement uses TRBV30 and TRBJ2-5, with TRBD2 matching 7 bases. Germline CDR1 GTSNPN, CDR2 SVGIG (reference sequence). V lost 1 base and J lost 5; bases outside the gene matches: 7. The CDR3 has 14 amino acids. CDR3 bases: TGTGCCTGGAGTGAAATGGGGGGGACGGAGACCCAGTACTTC. Translating it yields CAWSEMGGTETQYF.

The V and J genes are TRBV29-1 and TRBJ2-5, with 8 bases identical to TRBD2. There are 14 residues in the CDR3. With 4 bases clipped from V and 5 bases from J, the junction kept 9 bases outside the gene matches. The germline V gene encodes CDR1 SQVTM and CDR2 ANQGSEA. Here the CDR3 reads CSVVGAPGGETQYF. The CDR3, as DNA: TGCAGCGTTGTGGGGGCCCCGGGAGGGGAGACCCAGTACTTC.